The 10 T cell receptor beta chains in this list originate from one sample, sequenced in a study of T-cell memory formation after mild COVID-19. One entry per CDR3 protein, called by TCRdb with MiXCR from the 5' RACE reads. The sample records about 210,000 distinct CDR3 sequences, roughly 27% being singletons. Sequenced: PBMCs or a T cell subset sorted from them (not recorded which). The source of these receptors is an adult woman who had mild COVID-19 (a few samples of this study predate the infection). Cell type and time point are not known.

In this sample, this clonotype turned up a few times. This chain links TRBV7-9 with TRBJ2-1; D gene ambiguous. V was cut by 1 base and J by 3 bases, with 7 bases left in between. CDR1 SEHNR and CDR2 FQNEAQ come from the germline V gene (reference sequence). CDR3 length: 14 residues. CDR3 loop: CASSLDHGYNEQFF. The CDR3 region has the DNA TGTGCCAGCAGCTTAGATCACGGCTACAATGAGCAGTTCTTC.

This clonotype has a single count. The chain employs TRBV7-3 and TRBJ1-3; D is undetermined. Germline V CDR1 and CDR2: SGHTA, FQGTGA. Trimming removed 2 bases from V and 2 bases from J, with 10 bases in between. There are 15 residues in the CDR3. DNA of the CDR3: TGTGCCAGCAGCTTATCTCAATTTCCTGGAAACACCATATATTTT. The encoded protein is CASSLSQFPGNTIYF.

The chain uses TRBV30 and TRBJ1-1; maybe TRBD1 (6 bases). In germline, CDR1 is GTSNPN, CDR2 SVGIG (reference sequence). V was shortened by 2 bases and J by 7 bases, with 17 bases between the two germline ends. This CDR3 has 14 residues. CDR3: CAWSPEGRGSEAFF. CDR3 nucleotide sequence: TGTGCCTGGAGTCCCGAGGGCAGGGGCAGTGAAGCTTTCTTT.

J is TRBJ2-7 and V is TRBV9, with 8 positions matching TRBD1. The CDR3 covers 15 residues. Germline CDR1 is SGDLS and CDR2 is YYNGEE. V was pared by 0 bases and J by 9 bases, with 11 bases of the junction left unmatched. CDR3 sequence reads: CASSVEDRALSGQYF. The DNA of the CDR3 is TGTGCCAGCAGCGTAGAGGACAGGGCCCTATCGGGGCAGTACTTC.

The chain joins TRBV2 to TRBJ2-5, with 8 bases aligning to TRBD2. The junction had 5 bases not matched to a gene; V was cut back by 3 bases and J by 5 bases. This CDR3 has 14 amino acids. Germline loops: CDR1 SNHLY, CDR2 FYNNEI. CDR3: CASSDREGLETQYF. The CDR3 DNA reads as TGTGCCAGCAGTGACCGGGAGGGGTTGGAGACCCAGTACTTC.

This clonotype has more than one count but fewer than ten. The chain couples TRBV6-2 or TRBV6-3 to TRBJ2-3; TRBD2 might be the D (5 bases). The germline V gene has CDR1 MNHEY and CDR2 SVGEGT. V was clipped by 5 bases and J by 4 bases, with 16 bases between them. The CDR3 length is 15 residues. The CDR3 nucleotides are TGTGCCAGCAGTCCCCGAGGAGGTGGTGCAGATACGCAGTATTTT. This encodes CASSPRGGGADTQYF.

This clonotype was detected only a few times. This chain links TRBV20-1 with TRBJ2-7, with 12 nucleotides matching TRBD2. J gave up 2 bases and V 5 bases, and 7 bases lay outside the gene matches. Germline V lookup: CDR1 DFQATT, CDR2 SNEGSKA (reference sequence). This CDR3 contains 15 residues. The CDR3 reads CSAFPTSGSTYEQYF. Written as DNA, the CDR3 is TGCAGTGCTTTCCCGACTAGCGGGAGCACCTACGAGCAGTACTTC.

This clonotype showed up just a few times. The rearrangement links TRBV2 to TRBJ2-1, with TRBD1 as a possible D gene (6 bases). The V and J ends lost 5 bases and 0 bases respectively, with 11 bases between them. Per germline, CDR1 SNHLY and CDR2 FYNNEI. The CDR3 length is 15 residues. The chain's CDR3 is CASSYDRSSYNEQFF. As DNA, the CDR3 is TGTGCCAGCAGTTATGACAGGAGCTCCTACAATGAGCAGTTCTTC.

This clonotype showed up just a few times. The CDR3 reads CASRGWGREHYGYTF. The CDR3 DNA is TGTGCCAGCCGTGGGTGGGGCAGGGAACACTATGGCTACACCTTC. The chain is built from TRBV12-3 or TRBV12-4 and TRBJ1-2; D may be TRBD1 (5 bases). The CDR3 runs to 15 residues. Trimming took off 8 bases at V and 3 bases at J, with 19 bases between the two ends.

This clonotype has only a few counts. V and J are TRBV20-1 and TRBJ2-3, with 11 bases lining up with TRBD2. V lost 6 bases and J lost 6; bases outside the gene matches: 2. CDR3 size: 12 residues. Per germline, CDR1 DFQATT and CDR2 SNEGSKA (reference sequence). The CDR3 protein is CSARTSGDTQYF. The CDR3 coding sequence is TGCAGTGCCCGGACTAGCGGGGATACGCAGTATTTT.